This is a list of T cell receptor beta chains from one sample in a study of blood T cells in healthy people across ages. MiXCR, run by TCRdb on the 5' RACE reads, gives a single entry per CDR3 protein. The profile shows some 710,000 distinct CDR3 sequences, approximately 21% of them singletons. The sequencing sample was made of blood. These receptors came from a man aged 65 to 79 in good health. Both conserved end residues are trimmed from each CDR3. A D gene is named only where the DNA matches it firmly.

J | V | D | CDR3
TRBJ1-4 | TRBV15 | TRBD1 | ATSRTGGDEKLF
TRBJ2-3 | TRBV3-1 | . | ASSQESVPGTDTQY
TRBJ1-5 | TRBV5-6 | . | ASSRDGGINQPQH
TRBJ2-2 | TRBV19 | . | ASRRRDLSGELF
TRBJ2-1 | TRBV29-1 | . | SVERTMGNEQF
TRBJ2-3 | TRBV13 | TRBD2 | ASSPGTSGGDSDTQY
TRBJ1-4 | TRBV11-2 | TRBD1 | ASSPGQGSTNEKLF
TRBJ1-2 | TRBV29-1 | . | SVEGRSYGYT
. | TRBV28 | . | ASRATGSAYEQY
TRBJ1-5 | TRBV27 | . | ASSSLGGPQH
TRBJ1-2 | TRBV19 | . | ATMGSTYGYT
TRBJ1-2 | TRBV12-3/TRBV12-4 | . | ASSLVGDRSTTYYGYT
TRBJ2-3 | TRBV9 | TRBD2 | ASSPFSGSTDTQY
TRBJ1-4 | TRBV27 | . | ASSPTRRGNEKLF
TRBJ1-4 | TRBV4-1 | . | ASSQDGTGREKLF
TRBJ2-7 | TRBV18 | TRBD1 | ASSPMTGAYEQY
TRBJ2-3 | TRBV12-3/TRBV12-4 | . | ATRTRRRDSDTQY
TRBJ1-2 | TRBV27 | TRBD1 | ASSSRDRGIGYT
TRBJ2-1 | TRBV5-5 | . | ASSLDGGLFGYNEQF
TRBJ2-3 | TRBV12-3/TRBV12-4 | . | ASSPRVDTQY
TRBJ2-1 | TRBV5-1 | TRBD2 | ASSHSGGFSYNEQF
TRBJ2-1 | TRBV6-1 | TRBD2 | ASSAGRGRRLALTYNEQF
TRBJ2-3 | TRBV20-1 | . | SAIGFKLTSTDTQY
TRBJ2-6 | TRBV7-2 | . | ASSLGVGPGANVPT
TRBJ2-5 | TRBV2 | . | ASSQKETQY
TRBJ2-7 | TRBV28 | . | ASSFGRGAQY
TRBJ2-5 | TRBV6-1 | TRBD2 | ASSELPSGGQETQY
TRBJ2-1 | TRBV7-7 | TRBD2 | ASSTGLAGAYEQF
TRBJ1-6 | TRBV15 | . | ATSRDSGESLH
TRBJ2-1 | TRBV7-9 | TRBD2 | ASSSGSGLSSYNEQF
TRBJ1-4 | TRBV12-3/TRBV12-4 | TRBD1 | ASSLRDRENSEKLF
TRBJ2-1 | TRBV5-1 | . | ASSLDGGDSYNEQF
TRBJ1-6 | TRBV7-9 | . | ASSSTGVNSPLH
TRBJ2-3 | TRBV29-1 | . | SGRGNTDTQY
TRBJ1-2 | TRBV6-2/TRBV6-3 | TRBD1 | ASFRGTGVVGYT
TRBJ1-4 | TRBV20-1 | . | SAAQGQINEKLF
TRBJ1-3 | TRBV20-1 | . | SARPRTGFHTIY
TRBJ2-7 | TRBV20-1 | . | SARSTVSPYEQY
TRBJ2-7 | TRBV7-8 | . | ASSLGGRPYEQY
TRBJ1-1 | TRBV7-2 | TRBD1 | ASSSQGSDTEAF
TRBJ2-5 | TRBV5-1 | . | ASSHRDQKETQY
TRBJ1-1 | TRBV7-2 | . | ASSLAPTKGTEAF
TRBJ2-7 | TRBV12-3/TRBV12-4 | . | ASSPRLIRTREQY
TRBJ1-2 | TRBV20-1 | . | SAPSYGYT
TRBJ2-3 | TRBV25-1 | TRBD2 | ASSDPRTSGTDTQY
TRBJ2-2 | TRBV4-1 | . | ASSLQEHTGELF
TRBJ1-4 | TRBV7-9 | TRBD1 | ASEGTVGEKLF
TRBJ1-2 | TRBV12-3/TRBV12-4 | . | ASSPRFYLTGNYGYT
TRBJ1-2 | TRBV7-9 | . | ASSQGRGGNYGYT
TRBJ2-5 | TRBV24-1 | TRBD1 | ATSDSGQGAGKTQY
TRBJ2-1 | TRBV9 | TRBD2 | ASSAYPSGRVGNEQF
. | TRBV20-1 | TRBD2 | SARDSGTSGGGRYEQY